The clone carrying this TCR beta chain was counted between two and nine times. Antigen specificity is unknown. V gave up 5 bases and J gave up 7 bases, with 11 bases separating them. There are 12 residues in the CDR3. From germline, CDR1 is DFQATT and CDR2 SNEGSKA (reference sequence). This specimen belongs to a study of molecular identifiers for immune sequencing clone quantification. Across the whole study: For replicates, RNA isolated from roughly 20,000 or 100,000 naive CD8 cells was divided into five portions, of which four were sequenced.

Study-level points and caveats: Identical TCR molecules can share a barcode, and this sharing could underestimate highly expanded clone sizes.

Naive CD8 libraries used roughly 17,000 to 1,000,000 sorted cells and 10%, 30% or 50% RNA. TCRdb recomputed calls from the PCR reads with MiXCR, one row per CDR3 protein. The table has roughly 93,000 distinct CDR3 sequences, around a fifth seen once. The sequence was obtained from a human donor in good health. Some libraries in this study had Jurkat cell RNA spiked in. Sample: naive CD8+ T cells from blood, with Jurkat cell RNA spiked in. Subset reported: FACS-sorted CD8+CD4-CCR7+CD45RA+ naive T cells. The chain couples TRBV20-1 to TRBJ2-2, with a possible D match to TRBD1 (5 bases). The CDR3, as DNA: TGCAGTGCTCCCAGGGATGACGGGGAGCTGTTTTTT. The encoded protein is CSAPRDDGELFF.